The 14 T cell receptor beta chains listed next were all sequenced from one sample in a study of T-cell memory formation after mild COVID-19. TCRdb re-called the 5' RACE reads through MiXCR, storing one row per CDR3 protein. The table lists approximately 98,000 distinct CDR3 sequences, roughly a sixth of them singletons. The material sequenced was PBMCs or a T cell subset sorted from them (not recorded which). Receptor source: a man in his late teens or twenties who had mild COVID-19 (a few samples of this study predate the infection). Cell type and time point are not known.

The CDR3 bases are TGTGCCAGCAGTTTTTACCAAAGCTCCTACAATGAGCAGTTCTTC. It is translated as CASSFYQSSYNEQFF. The chain couples TRBV12-3 or TRBV12-4 to TRBJ2-1; D is undetermined. The V end was cut by 3 bases, the J end by 0 bases, with 9 bases between. The CDR3 length is 15 residues.

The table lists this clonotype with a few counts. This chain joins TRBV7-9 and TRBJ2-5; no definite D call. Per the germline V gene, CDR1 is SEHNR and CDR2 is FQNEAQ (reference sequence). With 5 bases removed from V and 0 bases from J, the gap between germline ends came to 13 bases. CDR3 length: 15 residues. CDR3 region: CASSVLMGNQETQYF. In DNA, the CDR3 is TGTGCCAGCAGCGTTCTCATGGGGAACCAAGAGACCCAGTACTTC.

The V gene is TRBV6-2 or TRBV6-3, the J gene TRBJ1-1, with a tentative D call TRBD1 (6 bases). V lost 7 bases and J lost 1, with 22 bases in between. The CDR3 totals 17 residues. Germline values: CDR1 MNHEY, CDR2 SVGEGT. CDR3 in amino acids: CASTEYRQATANTEAFF. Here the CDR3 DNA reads TGTGCCAGCACTGAATACCGACAGGCGACTGCGAACACTGAAGCTTTCTTT.

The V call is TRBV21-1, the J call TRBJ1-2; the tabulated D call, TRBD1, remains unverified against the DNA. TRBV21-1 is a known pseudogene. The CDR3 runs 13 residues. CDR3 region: CARRDRGREGYTF. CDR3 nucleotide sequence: TGTGCCCGCCGGGACAGGGGCAGGGAAGGCTACACCTTC.

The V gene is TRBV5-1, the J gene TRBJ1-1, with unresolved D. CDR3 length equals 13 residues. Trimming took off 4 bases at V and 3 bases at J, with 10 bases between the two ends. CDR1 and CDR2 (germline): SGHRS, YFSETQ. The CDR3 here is CASSVTVDTEAFF. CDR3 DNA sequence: TGCGCCAGCAGCGTGACGGTAGACACTGAAGCTTTCTTT.

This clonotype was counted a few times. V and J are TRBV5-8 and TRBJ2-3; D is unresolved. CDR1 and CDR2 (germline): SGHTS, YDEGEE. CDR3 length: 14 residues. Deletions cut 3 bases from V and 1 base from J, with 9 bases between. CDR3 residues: CASSSGLRTDTQYF. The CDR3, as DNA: TGTGCCAGCAGCTCGGGCTTGCGCACAGATACGCAGTATTTT.

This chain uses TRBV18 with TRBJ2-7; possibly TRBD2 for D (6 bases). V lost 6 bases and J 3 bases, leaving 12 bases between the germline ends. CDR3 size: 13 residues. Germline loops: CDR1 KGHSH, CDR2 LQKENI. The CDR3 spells CASSSGILYEQYV. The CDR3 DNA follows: TGTGCCAGCTCTAGCGGAATACTCTACGAGCAGTACGTC.

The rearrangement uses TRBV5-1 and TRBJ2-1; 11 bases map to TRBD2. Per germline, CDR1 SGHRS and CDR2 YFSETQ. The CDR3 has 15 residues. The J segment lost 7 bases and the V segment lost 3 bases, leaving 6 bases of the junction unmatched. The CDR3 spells CASSSGLAVGNEQFF. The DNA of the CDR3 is TGCGCCAGCAGCTCGGGACTAGCGGTTGGGAATGAGCAGTTCTTC.

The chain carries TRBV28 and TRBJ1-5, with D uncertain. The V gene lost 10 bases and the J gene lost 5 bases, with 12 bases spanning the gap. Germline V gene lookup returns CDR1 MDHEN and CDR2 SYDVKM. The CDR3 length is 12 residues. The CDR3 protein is CATQDGYQPQHF. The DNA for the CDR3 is TGTGCCACCCAGGACGGTTATCAGCCCCAGCATTTT.

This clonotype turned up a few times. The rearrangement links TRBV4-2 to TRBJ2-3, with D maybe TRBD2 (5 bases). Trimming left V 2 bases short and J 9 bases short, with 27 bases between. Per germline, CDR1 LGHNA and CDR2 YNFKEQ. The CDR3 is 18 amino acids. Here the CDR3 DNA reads TGTGCCAGCAGCCAACGCGGTATTAGCGCTCGCTCCCCGGAGACGCAGTATTTT. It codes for CASSQRGISARSPETQYF.

The CDR3 loop reads CASSLYRQGWGYTF. CDR3 coding DNA: TGTGCCAGCAGTTTATATCGACAGGGATGGGGCTACACCTTC. This chain links TRBV28 with TRBJ1-2; TRBD1 agrees at 7 bases. J lost 8 bases, V lost 1 base, and 7 bases had no gene match. This CDR3 is built from 14 residues. Germline V gives CDR1 MDHEN, CDR2 SYDVKM.

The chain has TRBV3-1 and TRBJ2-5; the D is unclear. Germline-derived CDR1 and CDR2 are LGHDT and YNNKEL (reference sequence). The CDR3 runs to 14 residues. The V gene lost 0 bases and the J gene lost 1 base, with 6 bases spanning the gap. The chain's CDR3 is CASSQDGSQETQYF. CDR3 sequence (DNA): TGTGCCAGCAGCCAAGACGGTTCCCAAGAGACCCAGTACTTC.

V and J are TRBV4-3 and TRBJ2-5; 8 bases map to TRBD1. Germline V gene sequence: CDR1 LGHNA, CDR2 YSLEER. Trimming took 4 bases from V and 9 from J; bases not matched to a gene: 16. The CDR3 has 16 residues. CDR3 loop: CASSPRYERTGWSQYF. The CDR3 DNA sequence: TGCGCCAGCAGCCCAAGATACGAGAGGACAGGGTGGTCCCAGTACTTC.

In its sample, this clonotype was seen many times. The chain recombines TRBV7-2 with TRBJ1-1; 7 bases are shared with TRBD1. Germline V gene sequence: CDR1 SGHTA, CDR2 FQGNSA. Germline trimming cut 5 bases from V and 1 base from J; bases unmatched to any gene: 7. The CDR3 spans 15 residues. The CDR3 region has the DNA TGTGCCAGCAGCCCCCAAGACAGGGCGAACACTGAAGCTTTCTTT. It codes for CASSPQDRANTEAFF.